A single sample is the source of the 8 T cell receptor beta chains below, sequenced in a study of blood T cells in healthy people across ages. Next came a second PCR, run for roughly 6 to 11 cycles, which used a sample-barcoded 5' primer along with a J-beta primer mix. MiXCR, applied by TCRdb to the 5' RACE reads, yields one record per CDR3 protein. The sample records about 670,000 distinct CDR3 sequences, approximately 40% being singletons. Sequenced: blood. Receptor source: a man at least 80 years old in good health.

The chain is built from TRBV6-1 and TRBJ1-1; tentative D call: TRBD1 (5 bases). V was trimmed by 8 bases and J by 0 bases, leaving 13 bases between them. The CDR3 has 14 residues. Germline-derived CDR1 and CDR2 are MNHNS and SASEGT. CDR3 coding DNA: TGTGCCAGCCAATCCCGGGACTTGAACACTGAAGCTTTCTTT. It specifies CASQSRDLNTEAFF.

A few counts support this clonotype. The rearrangement uses TRBV20-1 and TRBJ2-7, with D perhaps being TRBD1 or TRBD2 (5 bases each). The germline gives CDR1 DFQATT, CDR2 SNEGSKA (reference sequence). Trimming cost V 3 bases and J 4 bases, with 13 bases left between them. The CDR3 spans 13 residues. The CDR3 sequence: CSARPGRKYEQYF. The DNA of the CDR3 is TGCAGTGCTAGGCCGGGACGGAAATACGAGCAGTACTTC.

This chain uses TRBV7-2 with TRBJ1-1; 8 bases agree with TRBD1. From germline, CDR1 is SGHTA and CDR2 FQGNSA. The ends lost 1 base at V and 6 bases at J; junction bases unmatched: 4. The CDR3 contains 14 residues. As DNA, the CDR3 is TGTGCCAGCAGCTTAGGTACGACAGGGGCTGAAGCTTTCTTT. As protein: CASSLGTTGAEAFF. The variable domain in full, with the rest retrieved from reference TRBV7-2 and TRBJ1-1, is GAGVSQSPSNKVTEKGKDVELRCDPISGHTALYWYRQSLGQGLEFLIYFQGNSAPDKSGLPSDRFSAERTGGSVSTLTIQRTQQEDSAVYLCASSLGTTGAEAFFGQGTRLTVV.

This clonotype was found a few times. V and J are TRBV28 and TRBJ1-5, with D perhaps TRBD1 (6 bases). This CDR3 spans 15 amino acids. With 5 bases removed from V and 4 bases from J, the gap between germline ends came to 15 bases. CDR1 is MDHEN and CDR2 is SYDVKM in the germline V gene. CDR3 protein: CASSPRGQDNQPQHF. CDR3 DNA sequence: TGTGCCAGCAGTCCCCGGGGGCAGGATAATCAGCCCCAGCATTTT.

This chain uses TRBV4-2 with TRBJ2-2, with 12 nucleotides matching TRBD1. The CDR3 extends over 17 amino acids. Trimming at V came to 1 base and at J to 3 bases, leaving 3 bases not matched to a gene. Germline V lookup: CDR1 LGHNA, CDR2 YNFKEQ. CDR3 region: CASSQGDRGPYTGELFF. CDR3 in DNA: TGTGCCAGCAGCCAAGGGGACAGGGGGCCCTACACCGGGGAGCTGTTTTTT.

This clonotype was seen only a few times. The chain uses TRBV7-2 and TRBJ2-5; D may be TRBD2 (6 bases). Trimming removed 5 bases at V and 5 bases at J, with 15 bases between. This CDR3 comprises 14 residues. CDR1 and CDR2 from the germline V gene are SGHTA and FQGNSA. CDR3 coding DNA: TGTGCCAGCAGCATGGGGACTCCTCTCGAGACCCAGTACTTC. Its translation is CASSMGTPLETQYF.

The chain links TRBV7-2 to TRBJ2-2, with D tentatively TRBD2 (6 bases). The germline V gene has CDR1 SGHTA and CDR2 FQGNSA. V lost 5 bases and J 7 bases, leaving 20 bases between the germline ends. The CDR3 runs 16 residues. CDR3 bases: TGTGCCAGCAGCGCGGGACTGGCGGGGCGGATCGGGGAGCTGTTTTTT. Translated: CASSAGLAGRIGELFF. The full variable domain, with the rest looked up from reference TRBV7-2 and TRBJ2-2, is GAGVSQSPSNKVTEKGKDVELRCDPISGHTALYWYRQSLGQGLEFLIYFQGNSAPDKSGLPSDRFSAERTGGSVSTLTIQRTQQEDSAVYLCASSAGLAGRIGELFFGEGSRLTVL.

This chain joins TRBV6-2 or TRBV6-3 and TRBJ1-1; D is unclear. Germline V CDR1 and CDR2: MNHEY, SVGEGT. The CDR3 is 13 amino acids. The V gene lost 0 bases and the J gene lost 3 bases, with 5 bases spanning the gap. This CDR3 is CASSYSMDTEAFF. CDR3 sequence (DNA): TGTGCCAGCAGTTACTCGATGGACACTGAAGCTTTCTTT.